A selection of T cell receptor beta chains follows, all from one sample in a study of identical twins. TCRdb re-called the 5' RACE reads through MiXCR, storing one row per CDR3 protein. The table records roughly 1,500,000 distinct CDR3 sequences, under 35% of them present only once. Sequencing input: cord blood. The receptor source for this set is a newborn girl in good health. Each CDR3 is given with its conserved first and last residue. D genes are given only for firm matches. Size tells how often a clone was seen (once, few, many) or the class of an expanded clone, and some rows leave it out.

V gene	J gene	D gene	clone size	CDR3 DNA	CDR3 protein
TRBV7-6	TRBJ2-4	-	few	TGTGCCAGCAGCTTTACTAGGGGGGACATTCAGTACTTC	CASSFTRGDIQYF
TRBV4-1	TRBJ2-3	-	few	TGCGCCAGCAGCCAAGATCGGAACCTGGATCCGCGATCCACAGATACGCAGTATTTT	CASSQDRNLDPRSTDTQYF
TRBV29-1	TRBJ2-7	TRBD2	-	TGCAGCGTTGTAGGCGGGGGGAGGAACAATGAGCAGTACTTC	CSVVGGGRNNEQYF
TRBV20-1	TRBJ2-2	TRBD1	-	TGCAGTGCTAGACTCCGGGACAGAGAATTTACATCGAGCACCGGGGAGCTGTTTTTT	CSARLRDREFTSSTGELFF
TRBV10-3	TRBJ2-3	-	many	TGTGCCATCAGGGGGACCACAGCTGATACGCAGTATTTT	CAIRGTTADTQYF
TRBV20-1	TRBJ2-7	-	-	TGCAGTGCCGCGGACCGGGGCGCCACCTACGAGCAGTACTTC	CSAADRGATYEQYF
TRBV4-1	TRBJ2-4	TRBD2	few	TGCGCCAGCAGCCAAGCGGAGCGGGGAATGGGGGTAGCCAAAAACATTCAGTACTTC	CASSQAERGMGVAKNIQYF
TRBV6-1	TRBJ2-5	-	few	TGTGCCAGCAGGCCTAGTAGACAGCCCCAAACGTACAATGAGCAGTACTTC	CASRPSRQPQTYNEQYF
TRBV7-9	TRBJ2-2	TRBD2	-	TGTGCCAGCAGCCTTTCCGGGGGGTCCGGGGAGCTGTTTTTT	CASSLSGGSGELFF
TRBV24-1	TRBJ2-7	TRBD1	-	TGTGCCACCAGTGATTTGACCGGGACAGGGGGCTACAATGAGCAGTACTTC	CATSDLTGTGGYNEQYF
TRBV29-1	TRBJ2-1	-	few	TGCAGCGTTGAAGGACAGGAAGGGGCCCGGGGGAATGAGCAGTTCTTC	CSVEGQEGARGNEQFF
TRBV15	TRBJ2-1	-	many	TGTGCCACCAGCAGTTTCGAATTACAGTTCTTC	CATSSFELQFF
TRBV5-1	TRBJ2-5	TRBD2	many	TGCGCCAGCAGCAGACTAGCGCGAGAGACCCAGTACTTC	CASSRLARETQYF
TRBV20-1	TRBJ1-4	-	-	TGCAGTGCTAGTGGACAGCTTAATGAAAAACTGTTTTTT	CSASGQLNEKLFF
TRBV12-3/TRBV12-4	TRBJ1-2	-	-	TGTGCCAGCAAAAAAATGGCAGAAGTCTATGGCTACACCTTC	CASKKMAEVYGYTF
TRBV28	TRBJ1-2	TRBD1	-	TGTGCCAGCACCACATTCGACAGGGAGGGATATGGCTACACCTTC	CASTTFDREGYGYTF
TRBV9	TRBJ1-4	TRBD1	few	TGTGCCAGCAGCCTAGGACAGGGGGCAGCAACTAATGAAAAACTGTTTTTT	CASSLGQGAATNEKLFF
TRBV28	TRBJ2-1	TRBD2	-	TGTGCCAGCAGTAGGCTAGCGGGACCCCATGAGCAGTTCTTC	CASSRLAGPHEQFF
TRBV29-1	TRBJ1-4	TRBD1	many	TGCAGCGTAGGACAGGTGTCTAATGAAAAACTGTTTTTT	CSVGQVSNEKLFF
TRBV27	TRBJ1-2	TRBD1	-	TGTGCCAGCAGTCGTCCCCCCGGGACAGGAGGGTTAGGCTATGGCTACACCTTC	CASSRPPGTGGLGYGYTF
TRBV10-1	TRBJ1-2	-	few	TGCGCCAGCGGGACGAAATGGGTACAGGGAGCGACCTATGGCTACACCTTC	CASGTKWVQGATYGYTF
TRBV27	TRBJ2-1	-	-	TGTGCCAGCAGTCCCCCCAGGACTGGCCTAATGGGTGAGCAGTTCTTC	CASSPPRTGLMGEQFF
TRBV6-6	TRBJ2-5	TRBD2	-	TGTGCCAGCAGTTACTTGGGGCTGCGGGGGGGCAGGGAGACCCAGTACTTC	CASSYLGLRGGRETQYF
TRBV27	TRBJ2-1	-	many	TGTGCCAGCAGTTTGTACCCAAACCCGATAAACAATGAGCAGTTCTTC	CASSLYPNPINNEQFF
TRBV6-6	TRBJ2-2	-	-	TGTGCCAGCAGTTACAGGCTAGTAGGGTACACCGGGGAGCTGTTTTTT	CASSYRLVGYTGELFF
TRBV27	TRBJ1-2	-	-	TGTGCCAGCAGACGAACCGGGACACTCTATGGCTACACCTTC	CASRRTGTLYGYTF